This paragraph covers one T cell receptor (beta chain) sequence. V shed 6 bases and J 4 bases; nucleotides not matched to a gene: 7. The CDR3 spans 14 residues. Germline V gene lookup returns CDR1 SQVTM and CDR2 ANQGSEA. The data were taken from a study of T cell responses to AZD1222 COVID-19 vaccine. Assay used: immunoSEQ multiplex PCR; TCRdb lists only in-frame clones, some missing. Among around 100,000 clones listed, around 90% were seen once. The receptor was derived from an adult in good health. This specimen consisted of peripheral blood, obtained on day 0 of AZD1222 vaccination. V gene TRBV29-1 combines with J gene TRBJ2-2; 8 bases fit TRBD2. The CDR3 is CSVQTSALTGELFF. The CDR3 coding sequence is TGCAGCGTCCAGACTAGCGCCCTCACCGGGGAGCTGTTTTTT.